Detailed here is one T cell receptor beta chain. Its specificity is unknown. The data derive from a study of cytomegalovirus exposure and HLA in healthy donors. Regarding the study as a whole: Cytomegalovirus-associated status was assigned to 164 TCR beta chains.

This CDR3 contains 16 residues. CDR1 and CDR2 (germline): SGHDT, YYEEEE. V was pared by 3 bases and J by 2 bases, with 6 bases of the junction left unmatched. PCR amplification relied on 60 Vbeta primers (plus 13 Jbeta primers). Original processing methods: A later analysis counted 80 million or so unique TCR beta chains, some 11 million shared. Profiling relied on immunoSEQ multiplex PCR, and the TCRdb table lists in-frame clones only, not all of them. That table supplies the V and J calls and clone size; D and trimming were determined from the DNA. The sample lists about 130,000 clones; roughly 84% were seen once.

The source of this sequence is a boy aged 5-17 years in good health and CMV-seronegative. This sequence joins TRBV5-6 and TRBJ2-5; TRBD1 agrees at 11 bases. Material: PBMCs. CDR3 nucleotides: TGTGCCAGCAGCTATAGGACAGGGGGCGGTCAAGAGACCCAGTACTTC. Translating gives CASSYRTGGGQETQYF.